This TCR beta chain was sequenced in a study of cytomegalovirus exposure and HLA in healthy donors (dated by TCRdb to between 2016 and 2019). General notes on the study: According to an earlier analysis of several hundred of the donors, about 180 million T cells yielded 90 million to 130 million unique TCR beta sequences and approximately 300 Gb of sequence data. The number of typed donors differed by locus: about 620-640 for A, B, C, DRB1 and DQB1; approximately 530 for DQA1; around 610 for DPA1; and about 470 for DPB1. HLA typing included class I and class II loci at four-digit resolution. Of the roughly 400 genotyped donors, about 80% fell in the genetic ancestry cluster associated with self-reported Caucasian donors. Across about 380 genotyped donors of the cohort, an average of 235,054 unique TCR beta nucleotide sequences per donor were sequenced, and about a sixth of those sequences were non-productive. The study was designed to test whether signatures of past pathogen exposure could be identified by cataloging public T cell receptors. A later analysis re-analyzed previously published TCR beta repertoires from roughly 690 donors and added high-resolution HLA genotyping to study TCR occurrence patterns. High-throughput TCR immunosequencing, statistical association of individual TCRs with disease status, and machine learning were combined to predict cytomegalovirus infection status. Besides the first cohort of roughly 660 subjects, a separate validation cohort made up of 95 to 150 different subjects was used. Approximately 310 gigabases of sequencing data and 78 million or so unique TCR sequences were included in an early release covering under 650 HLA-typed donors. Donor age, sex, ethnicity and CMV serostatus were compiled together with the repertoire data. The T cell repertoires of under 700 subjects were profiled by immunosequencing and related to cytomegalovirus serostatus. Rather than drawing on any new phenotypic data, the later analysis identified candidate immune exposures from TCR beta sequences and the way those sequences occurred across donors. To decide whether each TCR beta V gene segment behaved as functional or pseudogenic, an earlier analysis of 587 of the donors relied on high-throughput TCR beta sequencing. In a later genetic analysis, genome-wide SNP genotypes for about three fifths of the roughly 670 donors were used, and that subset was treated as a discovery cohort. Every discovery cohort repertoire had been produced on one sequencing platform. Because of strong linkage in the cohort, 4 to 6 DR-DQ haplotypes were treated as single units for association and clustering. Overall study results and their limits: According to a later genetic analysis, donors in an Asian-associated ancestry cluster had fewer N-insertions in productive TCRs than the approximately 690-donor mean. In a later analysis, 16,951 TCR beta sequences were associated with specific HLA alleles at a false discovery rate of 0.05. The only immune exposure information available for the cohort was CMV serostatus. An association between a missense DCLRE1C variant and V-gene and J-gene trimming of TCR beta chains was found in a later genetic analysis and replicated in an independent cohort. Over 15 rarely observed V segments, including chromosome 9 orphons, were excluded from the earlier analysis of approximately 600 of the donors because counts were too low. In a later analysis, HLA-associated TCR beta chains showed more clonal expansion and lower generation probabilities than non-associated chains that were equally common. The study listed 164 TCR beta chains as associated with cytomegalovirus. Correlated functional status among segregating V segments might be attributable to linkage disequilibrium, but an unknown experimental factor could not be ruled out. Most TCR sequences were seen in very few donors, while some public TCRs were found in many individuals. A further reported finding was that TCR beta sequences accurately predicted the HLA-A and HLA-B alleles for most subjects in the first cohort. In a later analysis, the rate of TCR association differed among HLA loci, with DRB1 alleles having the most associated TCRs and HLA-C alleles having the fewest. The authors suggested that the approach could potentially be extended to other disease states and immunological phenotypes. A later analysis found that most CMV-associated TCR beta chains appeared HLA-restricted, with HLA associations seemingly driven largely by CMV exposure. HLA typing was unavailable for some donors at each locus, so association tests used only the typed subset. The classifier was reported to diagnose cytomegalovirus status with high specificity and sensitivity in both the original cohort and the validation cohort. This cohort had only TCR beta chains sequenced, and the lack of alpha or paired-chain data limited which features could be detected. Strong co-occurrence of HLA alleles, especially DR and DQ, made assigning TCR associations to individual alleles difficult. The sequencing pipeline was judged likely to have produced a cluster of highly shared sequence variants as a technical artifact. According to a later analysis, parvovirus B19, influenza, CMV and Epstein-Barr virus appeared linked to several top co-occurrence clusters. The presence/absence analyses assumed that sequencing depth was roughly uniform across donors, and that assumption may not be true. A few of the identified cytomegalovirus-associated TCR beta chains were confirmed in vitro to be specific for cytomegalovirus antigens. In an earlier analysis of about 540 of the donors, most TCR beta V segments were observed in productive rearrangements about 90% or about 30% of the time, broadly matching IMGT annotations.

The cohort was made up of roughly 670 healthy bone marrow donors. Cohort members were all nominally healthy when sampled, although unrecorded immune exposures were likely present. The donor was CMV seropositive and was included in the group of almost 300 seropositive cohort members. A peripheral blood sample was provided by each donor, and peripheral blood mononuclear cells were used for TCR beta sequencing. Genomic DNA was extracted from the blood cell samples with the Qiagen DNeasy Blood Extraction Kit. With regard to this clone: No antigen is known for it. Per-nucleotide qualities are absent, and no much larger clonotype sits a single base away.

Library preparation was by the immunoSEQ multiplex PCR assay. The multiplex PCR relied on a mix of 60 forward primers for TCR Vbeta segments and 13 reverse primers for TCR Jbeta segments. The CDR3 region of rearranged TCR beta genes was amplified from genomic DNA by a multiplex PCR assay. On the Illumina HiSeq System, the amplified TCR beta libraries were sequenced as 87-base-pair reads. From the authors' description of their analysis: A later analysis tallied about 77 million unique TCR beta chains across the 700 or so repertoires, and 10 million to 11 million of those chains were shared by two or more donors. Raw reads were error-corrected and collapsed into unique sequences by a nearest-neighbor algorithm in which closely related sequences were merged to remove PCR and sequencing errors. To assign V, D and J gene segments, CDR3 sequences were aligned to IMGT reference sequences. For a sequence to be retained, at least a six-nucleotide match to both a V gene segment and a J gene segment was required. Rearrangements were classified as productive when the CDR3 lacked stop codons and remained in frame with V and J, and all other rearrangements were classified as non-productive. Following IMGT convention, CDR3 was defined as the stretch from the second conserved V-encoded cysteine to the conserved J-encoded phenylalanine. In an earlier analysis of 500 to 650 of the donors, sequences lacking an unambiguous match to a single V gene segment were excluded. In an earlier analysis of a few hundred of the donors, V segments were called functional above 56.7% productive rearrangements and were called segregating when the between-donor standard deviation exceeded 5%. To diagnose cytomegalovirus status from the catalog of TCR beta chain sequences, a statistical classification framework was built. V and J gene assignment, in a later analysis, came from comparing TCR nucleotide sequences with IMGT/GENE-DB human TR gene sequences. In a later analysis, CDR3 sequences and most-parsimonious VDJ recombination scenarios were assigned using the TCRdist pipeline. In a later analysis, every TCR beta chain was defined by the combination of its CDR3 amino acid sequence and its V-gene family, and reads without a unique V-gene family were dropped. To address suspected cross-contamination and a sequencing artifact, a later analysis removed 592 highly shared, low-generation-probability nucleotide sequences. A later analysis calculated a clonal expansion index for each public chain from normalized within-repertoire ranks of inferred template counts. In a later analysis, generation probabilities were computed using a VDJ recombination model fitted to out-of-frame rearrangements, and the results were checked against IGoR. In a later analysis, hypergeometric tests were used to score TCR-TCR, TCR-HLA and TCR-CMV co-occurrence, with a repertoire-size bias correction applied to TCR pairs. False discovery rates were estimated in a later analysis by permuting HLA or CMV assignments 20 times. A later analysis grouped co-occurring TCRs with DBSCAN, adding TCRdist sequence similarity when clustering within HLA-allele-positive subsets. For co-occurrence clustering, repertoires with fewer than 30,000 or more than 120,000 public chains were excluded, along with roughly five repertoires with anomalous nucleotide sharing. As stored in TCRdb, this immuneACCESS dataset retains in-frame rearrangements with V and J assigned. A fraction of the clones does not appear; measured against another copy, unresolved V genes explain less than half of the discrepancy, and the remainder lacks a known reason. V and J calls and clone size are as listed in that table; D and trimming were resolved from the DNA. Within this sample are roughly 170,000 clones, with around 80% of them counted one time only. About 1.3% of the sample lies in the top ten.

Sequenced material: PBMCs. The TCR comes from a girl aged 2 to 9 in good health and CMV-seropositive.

Here the CDR3 is given as CASSEYRVLSTDTQYF. The base sequence is TGTGCCAGCAGCGAATACAGGGTCTTAAGCACAGATACGCAGTATTTT. The chain joins TRBV2 to TRBJ2-3, with a weak D call of TRBD1 (6 bases match). The germline V gene gives CDR1 as SNHLY and CDR2 as FYNNEI. Spanning cysteine to phenylalanine, the CDR3 consists of 16 amino acids. The DNA shown is the 48-base CDR3, in frame from base 1. Trimming takes 6 bases from V and 0 bases from J, and the germline ends sit 16 bases apart.